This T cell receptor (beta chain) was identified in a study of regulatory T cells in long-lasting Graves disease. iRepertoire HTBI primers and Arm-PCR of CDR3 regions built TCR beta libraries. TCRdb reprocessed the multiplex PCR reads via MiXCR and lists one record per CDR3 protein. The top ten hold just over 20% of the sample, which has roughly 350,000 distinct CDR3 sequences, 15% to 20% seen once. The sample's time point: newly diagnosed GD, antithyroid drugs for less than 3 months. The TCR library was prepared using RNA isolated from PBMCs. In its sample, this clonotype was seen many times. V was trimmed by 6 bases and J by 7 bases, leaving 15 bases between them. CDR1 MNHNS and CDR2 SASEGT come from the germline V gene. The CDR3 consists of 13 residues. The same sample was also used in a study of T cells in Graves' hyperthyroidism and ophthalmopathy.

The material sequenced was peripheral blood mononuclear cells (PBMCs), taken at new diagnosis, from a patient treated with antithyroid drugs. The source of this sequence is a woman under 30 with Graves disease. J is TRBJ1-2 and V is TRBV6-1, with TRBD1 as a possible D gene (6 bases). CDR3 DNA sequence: TGTGCCAGCAGACTACAGGGAAGTATTGGCTACACCTTC. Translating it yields CASRLQGSIGYTF.